A selection of T cell receptor beta chains follows, all from one sample in a study of cytomegalovirus exposure and HLA in healthy donors. The protocol was immunoSEQ multiplex PCR, while the TCRdb copy is restricted to in-frame clones and leaves out a portion. The sample contains about 200,000 clones, 82% of which appear only once. Sequences were obtained from PBMCs. The receptor source for this set is a boy aged 2 to 10 in good health and CMV-seronegative. Each CDR3 is given with its conserved first and last residue. A D gene is named only where the DNA matches it firmly. Size values are once, few and many counts, or a class for expanded clones, and some rows have none.

TRBV19,.,TRBD1,TRBJ1-5,CASSIGRTGGQPQHF,TGTGCCAGTAGTATAGGGCGTACAGGGGGTCAGCCCCAGCATTTT
TRBV7-6,.,.,TRBJ2-2,CASSRVLQGANTGELFF,TGTGCCAGCAGCCGGGTCCTACAGGGCGCGAACACCGGGGAGCTGTTTTTT
TRBV7-9,few,.,TRBJ1-2,CASSLADSSYGYTF,TGTGCCAGCAGCTTAGCCGACAGTAGCTATGGCTACACCTTC
TRBV7-2,.,.,TRBJ1-1,CASSPQYTEAFF,TGTGCCAGCTCACCTCAGTACACTGAAGCTTTCTTT
TRBV4-1,.,.,TRBJ1-2,CASSPLRGRGYTF,TGCGCCAGCAGCCCATTGAGAGGTCGGGGCTACACCTTC
TRBV7-9,.,.,TRBJ2-7,CASSLDSTEQYF,TGTGCCAGCAGCTTAGACTCTACCGAGCAGTACTTC
TRBV19,few,.,TRBJ2-3,CASSNRVHQGSDTQYF,TGTGCCAGTAGTAACAGGGTACACCAAGGTTCAGATACGCAGTATTTT
TRBV7-2,.,TRBD1,TRBJ1-1,CASSSLNRGWNTEAFF,TGTGCCAGCAGCTCATTAAACAGGGGGTGGAACACTGAAGCTTTCTTT
TRBV5-6,.,.,TRBJ1-1,CASSSDKFPEAFF,TGTGCCAGCAGCTCCGACAAGTTTCCTGAAGCTTTCTTT
TRBV6-6,few,.,TRBJ2-7,CASSYGGGPYEQYF,TGTGCCAGCAGTTACGGGGGGGGCCCCTACGAGCAGTACTTC
TRBV5-1,.,.,TRBJ1-1,CASSLAPGNTEAFF,TGCGCCAGCAGCTTGGCTCCAGGAAACACTGAAGCTTTCTTT
TRBV6-1,.,.,TRBJ1-1,CASTISGTEAFF,TGTGCCAGCACCATAAGCGGCACTGAAGCTTTCTTT
TRBV13,.,.,TRBJ1-4,CASSLRQADEKLFF,TGTGCCAGCAGCTTAAGGCAGGCCGATGAAAAACTGTTTTTT
TRBV4-1,.,.,TRBJ2-7,CASSHRYPGVYEQYF,TGCGCCAGCAGCCATAGATACCCAGGGGTCTACGAGCAGTACTTC
TRBV7-2,.,TRBD2,TRBJ2-3,CASSLGGLARTDTQYF,TGTGCCAGCAGCTTAGGTGGACTAGCGCGCACAGATACGCAGTATTTT
TRBV5-1,.,TRBD2,TRBJ2-3,CASSLGLAGTTDTQYF,TGCGCCAGCAGCCTAGGACTAGCGGGGACCACAGATACGCAGTATTTT
TRBV7-9,.,.,TRBJ1-4,CASSLVPGRDEKLFF,TGTGCCAGCAGCTTAGTACCCGGTCGGGATGAAAAACTGTTTTTT
TRBV6-5,.,.,TRBJ2-1,CASSPPQGFNEQFF,TGTGCCAGCAGCCCCCCGCAGGGCTTCAATGAGCAGTTCTTC
TRBV6-7,.,.,TRBJ2-7,CASPGLRSYEQYF,TGTGCCAGCCCCGGTCTCCGCTCCTACGAGCAGTACTTC
TRBV5-1,.,.,TRBJ2-7,CASSLLQGSYEQYF,TGCGCCAGCAGCTTGCTCCAGGGTTCCTACGAGCAGTACTTC
TRBV7-9,.,.,TRBJ2-2,CASGQLGAGELFF,TGTGCCAGCGGACAATTAGGGGCCGGGGAGCTGTTTTTT
TRBV7-6,.,TRBD2,TRBJ2-7,CASSLTGGAAYEQYF,TGTGCCAGCAGCCTCACGGGGGGGGCCGCCTACGAGCAGTACTTC
TRBV7-3,.,TRBD1,TRBJ2-5,CASSLTGTGGWETQYF,TGTGCCAGCAGCTTAACCGGGACAGGGGGCTGGGAGACCCAGTACTTC
TRBV7-9,.,TRBD1,TRBJ1-1,CASSSGTGGGMNTEAFF,TGTGCCAGCAGCTCAGGGACAGGGGGCGGTATGAACACTGAAGCTTTCTTT
TRBV5-1,.,.,TRBJ2-1,CASSLADYNEQFF,TGCGCCAGCAGCTTGGCAGACTACAATGAGCAGTTCTTC
TRBV7-9,.,.,TRBJ2-1,CASTAYNEQFF,TGTGCCAGCACTGCGTACAATGAGCAGTTCTTC
TRBV2,.,.,TRBJ1-2,CASRGRSNYGYTF,TGTGCCAGCAGGGGCAGATCTAACTATGGCTACACCTTC
TRBV7-9,few,.,TRBJ1-3,CASSAALQGYSGNTIYF,TGTGCCAGCAGCGCGGCCCTCCAGGGGTACTCTGGAAACACCATATATTTT
TRBV7-9,.,.,TRBJ1-2,CASSLAGKTGGYGYTF,TGTGCCAGCAGCTTAGCGGGGAAGACAGGCGGCTATGGCTACACCTTC
TRBV7-9,.,.,TRBJ1-1,CASSLNRETEAFF,TGTGCCAGCAGCTTAAATAGGGAGACTGAAGCTTTCTTT
TRBV27,.,.,TRBJ1-5,CASRLGGARQPQHF,TGTGCCAGCAGGTTGGGGGGGGCACGACAGCCCCAGCATTTT